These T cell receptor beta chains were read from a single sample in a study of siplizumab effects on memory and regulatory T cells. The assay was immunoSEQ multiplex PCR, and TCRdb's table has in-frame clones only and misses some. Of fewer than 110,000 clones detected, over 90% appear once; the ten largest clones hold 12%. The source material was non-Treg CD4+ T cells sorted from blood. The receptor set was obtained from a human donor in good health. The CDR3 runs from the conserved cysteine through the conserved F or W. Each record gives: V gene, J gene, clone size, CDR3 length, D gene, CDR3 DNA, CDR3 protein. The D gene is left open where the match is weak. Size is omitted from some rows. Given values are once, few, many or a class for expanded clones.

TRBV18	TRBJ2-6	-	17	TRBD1	TGTGCCAGCTCACCCAGACAGGGCCACTCTGGGGCCAACGTCCTGACTTTC	CASSPRQGHSGANVLTF
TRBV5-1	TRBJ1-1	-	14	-	TGCGCCAGCAGCTTGGCCGCGGGGGCGGCTGAAGCTTTCTTT	CASSLAAGAAEAFF
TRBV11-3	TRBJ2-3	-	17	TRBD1	TGTGCCAGCAGCTTAACGACAGGGGGCGGTTATACAGATACGCAGTATTTT	CASSLTTGGGYTDTQYF
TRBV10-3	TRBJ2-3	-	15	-	TGTGCCATCAGTGCACAGGGAAGTAGCACAGATACGCAGTATTTT	CAISAQGSSTDTQYF
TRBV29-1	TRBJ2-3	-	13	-	TGCAGCGTTGATTCCGTTAGCACAGATACGCAGTATTTT	CSVDSVSTDTQYF
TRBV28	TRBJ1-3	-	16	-	TGTGCCAGCAGTTTATTGGAGTTCGGGTCTGGAAACACCATATATTTT	CASSLLEFGSGNTIYF
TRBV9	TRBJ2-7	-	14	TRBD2	TGTGCCAGCAGCGCCGGACTAGCGGGGTACGAGCAGTACTTC	CASSAGLAGYEQYF
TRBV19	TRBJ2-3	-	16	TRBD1	TGTGCCAGTAGTATAGTGGGGACAGAAGGTCCAGATACGCAGTATTTT	CASSIVGTEGPDTQYF
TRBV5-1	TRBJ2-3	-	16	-	TGCGCCAGCAGCTTGGACCACAGGGCCCACACAGATACGCAGTATTTT	CASSLDHRAHTDTQYF
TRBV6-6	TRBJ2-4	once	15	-	TGTGCCAGCAGTGCACTGGGAGGAACCAAAAACATTCAGTACTTC	CASSALGGTKNIQYF
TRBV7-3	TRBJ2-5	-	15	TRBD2	TGTGCCAGCGGAAGACTAGCGGGCCCTCAAGAGACCCAGTACTTC	CASGRLAGPQETQYF